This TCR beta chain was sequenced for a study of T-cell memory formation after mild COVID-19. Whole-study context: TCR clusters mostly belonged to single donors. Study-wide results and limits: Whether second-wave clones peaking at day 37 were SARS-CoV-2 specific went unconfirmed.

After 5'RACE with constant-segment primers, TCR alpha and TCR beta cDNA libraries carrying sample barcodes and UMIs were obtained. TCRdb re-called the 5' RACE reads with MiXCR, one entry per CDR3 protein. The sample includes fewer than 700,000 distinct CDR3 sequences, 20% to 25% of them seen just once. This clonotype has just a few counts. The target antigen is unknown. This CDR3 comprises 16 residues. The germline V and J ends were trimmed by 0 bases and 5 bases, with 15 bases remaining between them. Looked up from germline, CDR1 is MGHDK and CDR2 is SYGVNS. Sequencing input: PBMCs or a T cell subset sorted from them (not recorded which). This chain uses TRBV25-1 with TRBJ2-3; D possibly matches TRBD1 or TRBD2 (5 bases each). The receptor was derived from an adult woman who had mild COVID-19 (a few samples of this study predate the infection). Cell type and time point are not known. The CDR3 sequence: CASSEYWGSAEDTQYF. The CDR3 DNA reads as TGTGCCAGCAGTGAATATTGGGGGTCGGCAGAAGATACGCAGTATTTT.